There are many counts of the clone carrying this T cell receptor beta chain. TCRdb re-derived calls from the PCR reads in MiXCR, one entry per CDR3 protein. The table records several thousand distinct CDR3 sequences, about 23% of them present only once. This sample is part of a study of CXCR3 chemokines and chemotherapy response in bladder cancer. V was clipped by 7 bases and J by 7 bases, with 7 bases between them. This CDR3 has 10 residues. This TCR derives from a human donor with bladder cancer that did not respond to neoadjuvant chemotherapy. Sampling took place from a patient whose treatment included neoadjuvant chemotherapy. The rearrangement uses TRBV12-3 or TRBV12-4 and TRBJ2-5; a possible D gene is TRBD1 (5 bases). The CDR3 loop reads CASKGATQYF. CDR3 bases: TGTGCCAGCAAAGGGGCGACCCAGTACTTC.